This T cell receptor (beta chain) was observed in a study of PD-1 blockade in classical Hodgkin lymphoma. Study findings and constraints: It was among complete responders that baseline diversity resembled that of newly diagnosed patients.

Some clones are missing from TCRdb's copy, which holds only in-frame ones; the method was immunoSEQ multiplex PCR. The sample lists tens of thousands of clones, roughly two thirds occurring once. This clone showed up just a few times. Its antigen is currently unknown. The patients all showed relapse after autologous stem cell transplantation, while their brentuximab vedotin exposure varied. The TCR comes from a human donor with classical Hodgkin lymphoma. The sequenced sample was peripheral blood mononuclear cells (PBMCs), obtained before the second cycle of nivolumab.

The CDR3 is CASSLASGQYNEQFF. The CDR3 nucleotides read TGCGCCAGCAGCTTGGCCTCGGGACAATACAATGAGCAGTTCTTC. This rearrangement joins TRBV5-1 to TRBJ2-1; perhaps TRBD1 as D (6 bases). V shed 0 bases and J shed 4 bases, with 11 bases lying between them. This CDR3 has 15 residues. Germline V gene data show CDR1 as SGHRS and CDR2 as YFSETQ.